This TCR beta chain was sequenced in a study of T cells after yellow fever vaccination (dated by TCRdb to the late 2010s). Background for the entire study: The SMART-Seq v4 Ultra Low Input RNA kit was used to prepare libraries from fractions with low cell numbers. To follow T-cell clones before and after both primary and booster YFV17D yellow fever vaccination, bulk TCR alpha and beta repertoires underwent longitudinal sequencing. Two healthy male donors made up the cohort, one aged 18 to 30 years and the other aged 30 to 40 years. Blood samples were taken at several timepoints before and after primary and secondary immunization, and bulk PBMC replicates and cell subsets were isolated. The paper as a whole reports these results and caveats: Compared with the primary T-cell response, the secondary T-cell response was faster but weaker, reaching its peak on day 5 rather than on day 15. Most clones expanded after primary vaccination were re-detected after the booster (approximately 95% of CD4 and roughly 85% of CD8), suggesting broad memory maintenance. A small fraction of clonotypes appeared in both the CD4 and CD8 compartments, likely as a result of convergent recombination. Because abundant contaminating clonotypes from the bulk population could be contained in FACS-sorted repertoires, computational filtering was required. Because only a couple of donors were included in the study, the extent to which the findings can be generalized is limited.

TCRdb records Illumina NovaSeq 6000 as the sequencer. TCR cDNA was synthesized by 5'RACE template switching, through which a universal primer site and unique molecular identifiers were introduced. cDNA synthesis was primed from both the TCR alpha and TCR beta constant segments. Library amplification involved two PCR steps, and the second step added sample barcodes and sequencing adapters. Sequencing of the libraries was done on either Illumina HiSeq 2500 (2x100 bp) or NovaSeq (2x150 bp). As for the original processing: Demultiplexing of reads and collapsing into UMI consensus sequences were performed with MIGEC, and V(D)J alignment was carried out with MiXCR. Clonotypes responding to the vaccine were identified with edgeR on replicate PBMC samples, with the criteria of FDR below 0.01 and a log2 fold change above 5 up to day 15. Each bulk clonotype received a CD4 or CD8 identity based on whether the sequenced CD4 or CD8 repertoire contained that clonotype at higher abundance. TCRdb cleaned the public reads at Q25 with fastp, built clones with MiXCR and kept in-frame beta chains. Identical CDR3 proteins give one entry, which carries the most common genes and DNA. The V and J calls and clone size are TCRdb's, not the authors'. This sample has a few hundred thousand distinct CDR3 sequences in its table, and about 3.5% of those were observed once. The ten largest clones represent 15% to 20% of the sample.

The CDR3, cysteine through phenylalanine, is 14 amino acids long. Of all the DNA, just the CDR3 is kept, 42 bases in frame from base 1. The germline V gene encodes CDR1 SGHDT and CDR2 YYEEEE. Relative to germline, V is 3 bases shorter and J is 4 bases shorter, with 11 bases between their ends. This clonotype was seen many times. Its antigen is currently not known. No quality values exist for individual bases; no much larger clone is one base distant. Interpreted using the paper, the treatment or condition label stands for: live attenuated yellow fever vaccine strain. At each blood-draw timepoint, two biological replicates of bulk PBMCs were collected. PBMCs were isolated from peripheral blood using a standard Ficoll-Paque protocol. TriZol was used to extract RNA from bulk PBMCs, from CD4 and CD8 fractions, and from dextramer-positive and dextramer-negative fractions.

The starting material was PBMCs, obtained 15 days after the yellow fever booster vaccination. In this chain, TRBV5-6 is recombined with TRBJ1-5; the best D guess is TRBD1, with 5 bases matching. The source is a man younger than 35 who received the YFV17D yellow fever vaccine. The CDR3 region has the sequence CASSSDHRNQPQHF. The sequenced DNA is TGTGCCAGCAGCTCAGACCACAGGAATCAGCCCCAGCATTTT.